In this sample, the clone carrying this TCR beta chain turned up once. Its specificity is not known. These data originate in a study of naive and memory T cell subsets. An equimolar mix of two oligonucleotides served as the beta constant-region primer for TRBC1 and TRBC2. Four rounds of PCR amplified the ligated cDNA using nested alpha and beta constant-region primers plus SP2. A single record per CDR3 protein comes from TCRdb applying MiXCR to the UMI-ligation and nested PCR reads. Of 15,000 to 20,000 distinct CDR3 sequences listed, 8% to 9.5% are singletons. V was pared by 5 bases and J by 5 bases, with 13 bases of the junction left unmatched. Germline V gives CDR1 SEHNR, CDR2 FQNEAQ (reference sequence). This CDR3 region has 16 residues. Four subsets defined by CD45RA and CD27 were sorted after CD3, CD4, CD8 and live/dead staining. Study-level results: Findings for naive and memory subsets could not be checked against ground truth. In CD4 and CD8 cells, diversity dropped from naive through EMRA. Over 90% of naive TCR sequences appeared only once, unlike memory subsets.

This chain uses TRBV7-9 with TRBJ2-3, with 7 bases identical to TRBD2. The sequenced material came from central memory CD8+ T cells from blood. The sequence derives from a human donor in good health. CDR3 residues: CASSPPVWEGIDTQYF. Here the CDR3 DNA reads TGTGCCAGCAGCCCACCCGTGTGGGAGGGCATAGATACGCAGTATTTT. Variable domain in full (rest from reference TRBV7-9 and TRBJ2-3): DTGVSQNPRHKITKRGQNVTFRCDPISEHNRLYWYRQTLGQGPEFLTYFQNEAQLEKSRLLSDRFSAERPKGSFSTLEIQRTEQGDSAMYLCASSPPVWEGIDTQYFGPGTRLTVL.